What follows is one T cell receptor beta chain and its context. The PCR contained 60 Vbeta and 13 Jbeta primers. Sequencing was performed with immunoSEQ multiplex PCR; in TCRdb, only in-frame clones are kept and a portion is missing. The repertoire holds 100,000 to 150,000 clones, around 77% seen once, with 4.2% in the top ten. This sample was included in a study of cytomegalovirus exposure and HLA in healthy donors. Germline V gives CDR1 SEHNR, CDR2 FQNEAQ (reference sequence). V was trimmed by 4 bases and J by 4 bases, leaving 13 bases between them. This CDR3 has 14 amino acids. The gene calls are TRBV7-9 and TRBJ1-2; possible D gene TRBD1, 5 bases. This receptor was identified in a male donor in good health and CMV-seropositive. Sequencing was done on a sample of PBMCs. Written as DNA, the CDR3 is TGTGCCAGCAGCTCCATGGGGCCTGGCTATGGCTACACCTTC. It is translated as CASSSMGPGYGYTF.